Below, 10 T cell receptor beta chains from the same sample are listed, as sequenced in a study of blood T cell repertoires in COVID-19. Here immunoSEQ multiplex PCR was the method, and the copy in TCRdb shows in-frame clones only, minus some. The sample has some 200,000 clones, 65% to 85% seen once; the top ten hold over 1%. Sequences were obtained from peripheral blood. The receptor set was obtained from a woman aged 30 to 39 with COVID-19, enrolled during active disease.

The chain uses TRBV28 and TRBJ2-7; D unclear. Germline-derived CDR1 and CDR2 are MDHEN and SYDVKM. CDR3 length: 13 amino acids. Deletions cut 5 bases from V and 0 bases from J, with 8 bases between. CDR3 bases: TGTGCCAGCAGTACTGGAGCCTCCTACGAGCAGTACTTC. Protein: CASSTGASYEQYF.

This chain connects TRBV6-4 to TRBJ2-2; TRBD1 is a possible D gene (6 bases). Germline loops: CDR1 MRHNA, CDR2 SNTAGT. The CDR3 loop spans 13 amino acids. V was trimmed by 4 bases and J by 5 bases, leaving 8 bases between them. The CDR3 loop reads CASSVRGTGELFF. CDR3 coding DNA: TGTGCCAGCAGTGTCAGGGGAACCGGGGAGCTGTTTTTT.

This chain links TRBV2 with TRBJ2-3, with 8 bases fitting TRBD1. The germline V gene encodes CDR1 SNHLY and CDR2 FYNNEI. The CDR3 has 13 amino acids. V was pared by 6 bases and J by 5 bases, with 4 bases of the junction left unmatched. The CDR3 DNA reads TGTGCCAGCAGGCGGGACAGGATAGATACGCAGTATTTT. This encodes CASRRDRIDTQYF. Drawing the rest from reference TRBV2 and TRBJ2-3, the complete variable domain is EPEVTQTPSHQVTQMGQEVILRCVPISNHLYFYWYRQILGQKVEFLVSFYNNEISEKSEIFDDQFSVERPDGSNFTLKIRSTKLEDSAMYFCASRRDRIDTQYFGPGTRLTVL.

The J gene is TRBJ2-1, the V gene TRBV7-2, with TRBD2 identical over 13 bases. Trimming removed 5 bases from V and 4 bases from J; junction bases left unmatched: 5. CDR1 SGHTA and CDR2 FQGNSA come from the germline V gene. The CDR3 extends over 16 amino acids. DNA for the CDR3: TGTGCCAGCAGCAAAACTAGCGGGAGGGGGTACAATGAGCAGTTCTTC. Its translation: CASSKTSGRGYNEQFF.

The chain joins TRBV5-8 to TRBJ2-5; TRBD2 matches at 15 bases. CDR3 length: 17 amino acids. With V trimmed by 6 bases and J by 3 bases, 9 bases remained unmatched. CDR1 and CDR2 from the germline V gene are SGHTS and YDEGEE. The CDR3, as DNA: TGTGCCAGCACTCAAGGACTAGCGGGGGGGCCGGAAGAGACCCAGTACTTC. Encoded protein: CASTQGLAGGPEETQYF.

The chain is built from TRBV9 and TRBJ2-5, with 9 bases aligning to TRBD2. Looked up from germline, CDR1 is SGDLS and CDR2 is YYNGEE. This CDR3 has 17 residues. V shed 4 bases and J 6 bases; nucleotides not matched to a gene: 16. Here the CDR3 reads CASSPFPSRGGAKTQYF. The CDR3 nucleotides read TGTGCCAGCAGCCCCTTCCCTTCCCGCGGGGGGGCAAAGACCCAGTACTTC. The full variable domain, its missing parts supplied by reference TRBV9 and TRBJ2-5, is DSGVTQTPKHLITATGQRVTLRCSPRSGDLSVYWYQQSLDQGLQFLIQYYNGEERAKGNILERFSAQQFPDLHSELNLSSLELGDSALYFCASSPFPSRGGAKTQYFGPGTRLLVL.

The chain combines TRBV19 with TRBJ1-1; 11 bases map to TRBD1. Germline V gene data show CDR1 as LNHDA and CDR2 as SQIVND (reference sequence). V lost 7 bases to trimming and J lost 6 bases; unmatched junction nucleotides: 7. This CDR3 region has 14 residues. The chain's CDR3 is CASTRGQGAPEAFF. DNA for the CDR3: TGTGCCAGTACCAGAGGACAGGGGGCTCCTGAAGCTTTCTTT.

In this sample, this clone turned up once. CDR3 nucleotides: TGTGCCGGAGCGGGGACAGGGAAGCATGAGCAGTTCTTC. This encodes CAGAGTGKHEQFF. The rearrangement joins TRBV2 to TRBJ2-1; 9 nucleotides match TRBD1. This CDR3 region has 13 residues. V gave up 11 bases and J gave up 8 bases; unmatched junction bases: 10. Per the germline V gene, CDR1 is SNHLY and CDR2 is FYNNEI.

The chain recombines TRBV5-1 with TRBJ1-1; D gene uncertain. The V gene's germline CDR1 is SGHRS and CDR2 YFSETQ. The CDR3 sequence is 14 residues long. Trimming removed 1 base at V and 0 bases at J, with 7 bases between. CDR3 region: CASSLQAMNTEAFF. The CDR3 DNA reads as TGCGCCAGCAGCTTGCAGGCCATGAACACTGAAGCTTTCTTT.

This clone was detected only once. CDR3: CASSVQGFSYNEQFF. The CDR3 region has the DNA TGTGCCAGCAGTGTGCAGGGGTTCTCCTACAATGAGCAGTTCTTC. The rearrangement joins TRBV5-5 to TRBJ2-1; D is perhaps TRBD1 (6 bases). Germline V gene sequence: CDR1 SGHKS, CDR2 YYEKEE (reference sequence). V gave up 5 bases and J gave up 0 bases, with 12 bases separating them. The CDR3 runs 15 residues.